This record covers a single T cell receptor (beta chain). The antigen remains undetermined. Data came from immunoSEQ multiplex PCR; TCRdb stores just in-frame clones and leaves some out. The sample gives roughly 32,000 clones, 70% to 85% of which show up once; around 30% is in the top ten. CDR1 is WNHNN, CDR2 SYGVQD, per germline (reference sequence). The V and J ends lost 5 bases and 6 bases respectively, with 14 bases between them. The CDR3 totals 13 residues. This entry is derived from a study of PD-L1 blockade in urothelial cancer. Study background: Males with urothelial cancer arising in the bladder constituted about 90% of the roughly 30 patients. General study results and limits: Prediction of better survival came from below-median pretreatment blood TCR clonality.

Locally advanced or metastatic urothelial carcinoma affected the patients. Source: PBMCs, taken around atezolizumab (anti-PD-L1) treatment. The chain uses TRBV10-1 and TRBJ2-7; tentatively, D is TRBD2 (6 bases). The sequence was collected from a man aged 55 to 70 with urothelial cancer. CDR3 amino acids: CASSRDWGSEQYF. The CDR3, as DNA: TGCGCCAGCAGTCGGGACTGGGGTTCCGAGCAGTACTTC.